This TCR beta chain originates from a study of patients and donors after allogeneic stem cell transplantation. TCRdb used MiXCR to reprocess the RT-PCR reads, holding one entry per CDR3 protein. Of about 16,000 distinct CDR3 sequences listed, 27% are singletons. CDR3 length equals 12 residues. CDR1 is PRHDT, CDR2 FYEKMQ, per germline (reference sequence). The germline V and J ends were trimmed by 3 bases and 10 bases, with 12 bases remaining between them. This clonotype was found a few times. The material sequenced was blood, either unsorted or a sorted T cell fraction (not recorded which). The gene calls are TRBV13 and TRBJ1-1; D not resolved. The source of this sequence is a human donor who was either an allogeneic HSCT recipient or a stem cell or donor lymphocyte infusion donor (not recorded which). It is not recorded whose cells these are; they may come from a transplant donor. CDR3 sequence (DNA): TGTGCCAGCAGCTTCACAAACGGCGGAGCTTTCTTT. It specifies CASSFTNGGAFF.